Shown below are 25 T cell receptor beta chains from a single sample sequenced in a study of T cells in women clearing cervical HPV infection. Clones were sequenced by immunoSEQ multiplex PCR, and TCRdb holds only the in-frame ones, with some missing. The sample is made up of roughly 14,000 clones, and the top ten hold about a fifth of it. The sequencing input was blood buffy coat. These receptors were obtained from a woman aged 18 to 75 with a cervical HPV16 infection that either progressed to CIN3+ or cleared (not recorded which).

The CDR3 protein is CASRSQESLYGYTF. The sequenced part of the CDR3 DNA is TGTGCCAGCAGGTCGCAGGAAAGTCTTTATGGC. The chain carries TRBV28 and TRBJ1-2, with D uncertain. The CDR3 goes on 3 residues after the read ends, and that part is filled in from the germline J gene. V was shortened by 6 bases and J by 5 bases, with 16 bases between the two germline ends. CDR1 MDHEN and CDR2 SYDVKM come from the germline V gene. The CDR3 contains 14 residues.

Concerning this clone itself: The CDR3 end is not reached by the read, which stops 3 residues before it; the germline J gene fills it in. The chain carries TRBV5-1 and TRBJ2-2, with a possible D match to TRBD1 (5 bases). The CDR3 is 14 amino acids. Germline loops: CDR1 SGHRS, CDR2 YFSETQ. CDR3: CASSLGQDNEKLFF. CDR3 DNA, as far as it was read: TGCGCCAGCAGCTTGGGGCAGGACAATGAAAAG.

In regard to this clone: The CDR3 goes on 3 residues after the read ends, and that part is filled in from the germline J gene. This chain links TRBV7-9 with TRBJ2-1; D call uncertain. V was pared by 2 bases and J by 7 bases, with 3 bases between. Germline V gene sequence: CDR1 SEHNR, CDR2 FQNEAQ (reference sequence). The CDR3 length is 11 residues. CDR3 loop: CASSLINEQFF. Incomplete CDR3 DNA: TGTGCCAGCAGCTTAATAAATGAG.

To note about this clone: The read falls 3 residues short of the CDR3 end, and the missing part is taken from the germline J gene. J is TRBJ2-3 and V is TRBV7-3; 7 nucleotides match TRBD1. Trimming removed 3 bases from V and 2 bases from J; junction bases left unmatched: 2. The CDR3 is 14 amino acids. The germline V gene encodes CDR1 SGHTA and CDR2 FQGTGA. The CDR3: CASSFGTATDTQYF. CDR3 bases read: TGTGCCAGCAGCTTTGGGACAGCCACAGATACG.

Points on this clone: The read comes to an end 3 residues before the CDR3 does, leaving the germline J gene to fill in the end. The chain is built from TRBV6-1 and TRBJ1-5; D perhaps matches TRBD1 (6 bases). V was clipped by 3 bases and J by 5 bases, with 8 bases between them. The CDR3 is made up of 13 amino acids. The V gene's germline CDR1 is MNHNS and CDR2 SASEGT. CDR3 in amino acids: CASSEGAHQPQHF. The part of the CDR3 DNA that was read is TGTGCCAGCAGTGAGGGGGCGCATCAGCCC.

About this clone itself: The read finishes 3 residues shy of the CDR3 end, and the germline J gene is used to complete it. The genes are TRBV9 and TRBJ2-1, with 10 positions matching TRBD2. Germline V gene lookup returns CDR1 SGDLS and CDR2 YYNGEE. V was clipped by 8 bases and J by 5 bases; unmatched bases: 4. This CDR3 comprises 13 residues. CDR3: CASQRGGNNEQFF. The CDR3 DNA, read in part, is TGTGCCAGTCAGCGGGGGGGTAACAATGAG.

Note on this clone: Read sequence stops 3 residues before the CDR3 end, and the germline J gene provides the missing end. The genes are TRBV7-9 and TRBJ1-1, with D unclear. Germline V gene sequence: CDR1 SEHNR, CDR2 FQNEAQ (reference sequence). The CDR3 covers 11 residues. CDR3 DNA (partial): TGTGCCAGCAGCTTATTACCTATA. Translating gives CASSLLPI. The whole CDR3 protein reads CASSLLPIAFF.

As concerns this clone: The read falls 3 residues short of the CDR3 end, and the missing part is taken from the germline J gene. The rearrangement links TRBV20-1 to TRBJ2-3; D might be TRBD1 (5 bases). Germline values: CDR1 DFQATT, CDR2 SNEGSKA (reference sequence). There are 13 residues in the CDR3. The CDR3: CSARDQGGQPQYF. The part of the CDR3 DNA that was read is TGCAGTGCTAGAGATCAGGGTGGCCAGCCG.

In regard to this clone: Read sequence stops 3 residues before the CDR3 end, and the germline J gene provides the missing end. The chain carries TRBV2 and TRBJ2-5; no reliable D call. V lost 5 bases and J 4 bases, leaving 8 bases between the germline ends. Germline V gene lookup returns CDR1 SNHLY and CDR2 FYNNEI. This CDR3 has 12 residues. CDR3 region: CASSSLRETQYF. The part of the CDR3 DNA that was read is TGTGCCAGCAGTTCCCTCCGAGAGACC. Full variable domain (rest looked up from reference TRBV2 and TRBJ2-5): EPEVTQTPSHQVTQMGQEVILRCVPISNHLYFYWYRQILGQKVEFLVSFYNNEISEKSEIFDDQFSVERPDGSNFTLKIRSTKLEDSAMYFCASSSLRETQYFGPGTRLLVL.

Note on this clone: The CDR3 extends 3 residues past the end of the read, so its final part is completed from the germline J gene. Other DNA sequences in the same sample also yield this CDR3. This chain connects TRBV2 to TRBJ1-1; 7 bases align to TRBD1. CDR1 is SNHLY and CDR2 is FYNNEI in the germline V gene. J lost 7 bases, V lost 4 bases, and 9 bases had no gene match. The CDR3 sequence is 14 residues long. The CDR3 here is CASSATGRFGEAFF. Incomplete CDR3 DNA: TGTGCCAGCAGTGCGACAGGGCGGTTTGGTGAA.

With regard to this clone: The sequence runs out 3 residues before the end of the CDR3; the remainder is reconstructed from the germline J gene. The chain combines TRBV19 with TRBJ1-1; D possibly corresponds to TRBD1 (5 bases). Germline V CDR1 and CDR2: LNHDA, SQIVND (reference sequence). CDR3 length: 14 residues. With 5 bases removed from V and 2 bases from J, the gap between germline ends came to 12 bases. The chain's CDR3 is CASSPSDSNTEAFF. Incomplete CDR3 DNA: TGTGCCAGTAGTCCCTCAGACAGTAACACTGAA.

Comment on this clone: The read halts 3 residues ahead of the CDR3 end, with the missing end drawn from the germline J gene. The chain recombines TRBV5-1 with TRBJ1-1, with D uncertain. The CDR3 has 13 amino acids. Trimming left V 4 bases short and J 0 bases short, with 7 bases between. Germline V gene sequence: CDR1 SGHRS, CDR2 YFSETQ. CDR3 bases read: TGCGCCAGCAGCCTCCAGTTGAACACTGAA. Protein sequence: CASSLQLNTE. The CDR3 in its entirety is CASSLQLNTEAFF.

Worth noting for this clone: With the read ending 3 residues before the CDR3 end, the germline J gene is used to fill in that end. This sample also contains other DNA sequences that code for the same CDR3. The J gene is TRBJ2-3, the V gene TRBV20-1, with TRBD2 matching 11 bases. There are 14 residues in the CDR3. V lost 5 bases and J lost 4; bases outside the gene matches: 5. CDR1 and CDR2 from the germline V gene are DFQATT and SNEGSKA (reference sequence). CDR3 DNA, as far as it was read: TGCAGTGCTTGGGATAGCGGGGGGGCAGATACG. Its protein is CSAWDSGGADT. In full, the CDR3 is CSAWDSGGADTQYF.

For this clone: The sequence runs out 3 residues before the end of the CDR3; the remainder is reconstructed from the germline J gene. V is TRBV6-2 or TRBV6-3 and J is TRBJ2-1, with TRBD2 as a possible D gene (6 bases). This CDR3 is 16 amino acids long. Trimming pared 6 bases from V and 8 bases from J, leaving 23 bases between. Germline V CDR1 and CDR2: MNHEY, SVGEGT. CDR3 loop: CASSRIRLAPDYEQFF. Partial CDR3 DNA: TGTGCCAGCAGCCGAATAAGGCTAGCGCCGGACTATGAG.

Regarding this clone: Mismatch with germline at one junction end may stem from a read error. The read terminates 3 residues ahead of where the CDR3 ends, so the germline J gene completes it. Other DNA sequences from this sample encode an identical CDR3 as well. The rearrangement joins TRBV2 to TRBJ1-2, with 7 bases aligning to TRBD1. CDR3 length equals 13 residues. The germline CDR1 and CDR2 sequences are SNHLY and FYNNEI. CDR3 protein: CASRGTAPYGYTF. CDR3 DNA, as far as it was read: TGTGCCAGCAGAGGGACAGCGCCCTATGGT.

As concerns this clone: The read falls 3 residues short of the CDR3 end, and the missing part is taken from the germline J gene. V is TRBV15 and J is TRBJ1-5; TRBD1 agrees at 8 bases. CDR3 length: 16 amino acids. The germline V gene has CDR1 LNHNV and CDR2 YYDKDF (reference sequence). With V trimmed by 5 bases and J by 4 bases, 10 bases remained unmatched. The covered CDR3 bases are TGTGCCACCAGCTACCAGACAGGGGCGAGGAATCAGCCC. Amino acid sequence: CATSYQTGARNQP. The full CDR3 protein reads CATSYQTGARNQPQHF.

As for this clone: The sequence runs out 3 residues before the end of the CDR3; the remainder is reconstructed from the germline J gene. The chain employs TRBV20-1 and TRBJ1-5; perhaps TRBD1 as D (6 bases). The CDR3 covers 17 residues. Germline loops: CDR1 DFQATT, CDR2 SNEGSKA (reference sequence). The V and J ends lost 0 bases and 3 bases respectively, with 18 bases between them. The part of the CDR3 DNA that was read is TGCAGTGCTAGAGATCGAGCAGGGGCCTCTTTCAATCAGCCC. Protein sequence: CSARDRAGASFNQP. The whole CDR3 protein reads CSARDRAGASFNQPQHF.

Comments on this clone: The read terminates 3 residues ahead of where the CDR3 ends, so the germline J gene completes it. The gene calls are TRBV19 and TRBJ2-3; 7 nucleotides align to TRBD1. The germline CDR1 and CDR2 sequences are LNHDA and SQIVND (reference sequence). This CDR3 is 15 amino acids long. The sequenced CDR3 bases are TGTGCCAGTATGGACGGGACAGAATTCAATCAGCCG. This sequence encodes CASMDGTEFNQP. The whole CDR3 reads CASMDGTEFNQPQYF.

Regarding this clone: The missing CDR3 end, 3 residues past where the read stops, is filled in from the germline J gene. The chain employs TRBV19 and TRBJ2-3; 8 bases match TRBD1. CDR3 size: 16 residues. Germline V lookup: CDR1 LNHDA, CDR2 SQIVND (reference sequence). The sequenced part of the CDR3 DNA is TGTGCCAGTAGTGAAAGGACAGGGTTACTCAATCAGCCG. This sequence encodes CASSERTGLLNQP. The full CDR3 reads CASSERTGLLNQPQYF.

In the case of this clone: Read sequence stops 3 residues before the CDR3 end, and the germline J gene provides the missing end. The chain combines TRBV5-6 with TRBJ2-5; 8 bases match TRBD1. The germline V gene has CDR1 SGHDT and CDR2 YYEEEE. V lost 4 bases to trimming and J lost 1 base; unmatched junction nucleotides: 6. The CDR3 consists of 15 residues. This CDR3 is CASSRKQGVQETQYF. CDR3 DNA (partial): TGTGCCAGCAGCCGAAAACAGGGGGTCCAAGAGACC.

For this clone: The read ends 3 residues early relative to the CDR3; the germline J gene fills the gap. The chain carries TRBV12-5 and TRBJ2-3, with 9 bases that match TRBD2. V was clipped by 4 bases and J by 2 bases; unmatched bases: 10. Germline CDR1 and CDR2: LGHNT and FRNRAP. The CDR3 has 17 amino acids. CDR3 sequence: CASGSQSTSGVTDTQYF. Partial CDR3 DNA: TGTGCTAGTGGTTCGCAATCGACTAGCGGAGTCACAGATACG.

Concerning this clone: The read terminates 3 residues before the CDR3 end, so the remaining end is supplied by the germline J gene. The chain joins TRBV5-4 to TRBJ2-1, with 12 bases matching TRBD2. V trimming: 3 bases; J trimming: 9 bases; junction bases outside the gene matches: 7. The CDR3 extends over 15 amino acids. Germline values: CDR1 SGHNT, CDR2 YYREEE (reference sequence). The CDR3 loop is CASSYRTSGEGEQFF. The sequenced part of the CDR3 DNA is TGTGCCAGCAGCTACCGGACTAGCGGGGAGGGTGAG.

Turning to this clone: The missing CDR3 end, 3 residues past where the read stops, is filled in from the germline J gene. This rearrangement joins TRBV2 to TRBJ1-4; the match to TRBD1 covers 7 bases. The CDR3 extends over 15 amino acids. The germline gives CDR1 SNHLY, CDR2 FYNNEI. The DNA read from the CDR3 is TGTGCCAGCACAGGGGGGACCGCGGTCGGTTCACCA. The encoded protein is CASTGGTAVGSP. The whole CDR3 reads CASTGGTAVGSPLFF.

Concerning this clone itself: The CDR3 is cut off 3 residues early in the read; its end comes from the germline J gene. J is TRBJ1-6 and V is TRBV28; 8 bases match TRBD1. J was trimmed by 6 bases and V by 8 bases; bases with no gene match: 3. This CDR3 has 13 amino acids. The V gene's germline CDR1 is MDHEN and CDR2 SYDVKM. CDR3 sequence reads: CASLDRGNSPLHF. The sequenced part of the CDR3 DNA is TGTGCCAGCCTAGACAGGGGTAATTCACCC.

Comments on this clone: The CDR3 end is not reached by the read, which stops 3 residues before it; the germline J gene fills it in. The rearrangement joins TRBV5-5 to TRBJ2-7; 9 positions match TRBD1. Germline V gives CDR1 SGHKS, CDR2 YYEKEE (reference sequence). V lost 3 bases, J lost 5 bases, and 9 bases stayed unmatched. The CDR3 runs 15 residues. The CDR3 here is CASSYTGTGTHEQYF. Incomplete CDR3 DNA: TGTGCCAGCAGCTATACCGGGACAGGGACCCACGAG.